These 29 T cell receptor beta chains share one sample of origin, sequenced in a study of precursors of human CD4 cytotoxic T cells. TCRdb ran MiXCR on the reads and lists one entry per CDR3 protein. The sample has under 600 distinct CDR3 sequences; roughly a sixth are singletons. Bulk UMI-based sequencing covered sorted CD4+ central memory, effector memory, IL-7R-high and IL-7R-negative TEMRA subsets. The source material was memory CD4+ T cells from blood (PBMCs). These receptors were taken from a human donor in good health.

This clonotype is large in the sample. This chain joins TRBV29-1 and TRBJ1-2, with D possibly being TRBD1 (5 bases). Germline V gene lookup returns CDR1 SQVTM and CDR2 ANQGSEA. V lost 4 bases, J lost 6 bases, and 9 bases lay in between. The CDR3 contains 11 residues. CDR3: CSVGGGNGYTF. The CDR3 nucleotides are TGCAGCGTTGGTGGGGGAAATGGCTACACCTTC.

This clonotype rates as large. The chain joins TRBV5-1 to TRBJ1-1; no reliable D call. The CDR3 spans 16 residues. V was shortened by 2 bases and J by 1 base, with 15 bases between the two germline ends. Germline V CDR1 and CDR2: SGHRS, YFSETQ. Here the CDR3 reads CASSFAIDGENTEAFF. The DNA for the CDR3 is TGCGCCAGCAGCTTCGCTATTGACGGAGAGAACACTGAAGCTTTCTTT.

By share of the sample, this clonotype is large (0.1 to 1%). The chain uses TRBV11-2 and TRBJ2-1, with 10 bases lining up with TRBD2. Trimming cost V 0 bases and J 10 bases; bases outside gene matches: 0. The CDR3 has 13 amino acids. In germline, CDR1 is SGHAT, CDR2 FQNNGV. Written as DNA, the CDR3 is TGTGCCAGCAGCTTAGAACTAGCGGGAGAGCAGTTCTTC. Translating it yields CASSLELAGEQFF. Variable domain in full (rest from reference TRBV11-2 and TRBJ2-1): EAGVAQSPRYKIIEKRQSVAFWCNPISGHATLYWYQQILGQGPKLLIQFQNNGVVDDSQLPKDRFSAERLKGVDSTLKIQPAKLEDSAVYLCASSLELAGEQFFGPGTRLTVL.

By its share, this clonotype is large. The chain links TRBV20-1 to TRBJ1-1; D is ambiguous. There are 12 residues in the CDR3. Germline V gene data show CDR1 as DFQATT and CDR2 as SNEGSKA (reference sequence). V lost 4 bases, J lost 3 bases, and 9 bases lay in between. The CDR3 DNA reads TGCAGTGCTATCCTTGGACACACTGAAGCTTTCTTT. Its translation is CSAILGHTEAFF.

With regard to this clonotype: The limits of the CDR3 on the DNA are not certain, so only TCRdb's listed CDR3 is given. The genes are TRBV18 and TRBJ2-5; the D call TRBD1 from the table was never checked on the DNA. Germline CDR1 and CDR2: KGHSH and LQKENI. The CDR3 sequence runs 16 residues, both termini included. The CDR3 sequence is CASSLWTRLDQETQYF.

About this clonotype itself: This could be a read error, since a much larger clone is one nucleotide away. CDR3 sequence: CTSSLGASGDFLLVNEQFF. DNA for the CDR3: TGTACCAGCAGCTTGGGGGCTAGCGGGGATTTTTTACTCGTCAATGAGCAGTTCTTC. The chain combines TRBV5-6 with TRBJ2-1; 9 positions agree with TRBD2. Germline CDR1 reads SGHDT; CDR2 reads YYEEEE. This CDR3 is 19 amino acids long.

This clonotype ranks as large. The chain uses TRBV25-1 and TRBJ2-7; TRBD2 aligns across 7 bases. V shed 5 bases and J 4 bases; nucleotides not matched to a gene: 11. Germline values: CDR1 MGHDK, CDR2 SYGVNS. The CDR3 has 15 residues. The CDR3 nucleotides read TGTGCCAGCAGTAGTGCTAGCGGCCACTTATACGAGCAGTACTTC. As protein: CASSSASGHLYEQYF.

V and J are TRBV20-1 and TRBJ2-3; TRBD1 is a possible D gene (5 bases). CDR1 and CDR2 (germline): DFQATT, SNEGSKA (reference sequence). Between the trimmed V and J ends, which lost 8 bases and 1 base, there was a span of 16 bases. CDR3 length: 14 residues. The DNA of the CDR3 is TGCAGTCCAGGGTCAGCCCTAGGCACAGATACGCAGTATTTT. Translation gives CSPGSALGTDTQYF.

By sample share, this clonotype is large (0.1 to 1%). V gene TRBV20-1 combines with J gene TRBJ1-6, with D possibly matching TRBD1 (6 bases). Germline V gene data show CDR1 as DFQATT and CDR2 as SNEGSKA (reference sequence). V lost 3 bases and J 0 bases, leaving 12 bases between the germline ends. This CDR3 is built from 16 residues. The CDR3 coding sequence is TGCAGTGCTAGTGAGGGGGGGGCCTCCTATAATTCACCCCTCCACTTT. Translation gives CSASEGGASYNSPLHF.

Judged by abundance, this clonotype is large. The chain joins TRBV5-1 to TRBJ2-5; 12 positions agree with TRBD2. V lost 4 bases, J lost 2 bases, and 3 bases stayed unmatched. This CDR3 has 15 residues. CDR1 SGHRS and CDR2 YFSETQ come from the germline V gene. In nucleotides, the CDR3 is TGCGCCAGCAGCGGGACTAGCGGGCTACAAGAGACCCAGTACTTC. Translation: CASSGTSGLQETQYF. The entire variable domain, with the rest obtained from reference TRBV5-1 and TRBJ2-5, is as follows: KAGVTQTPRYLIKTRGQQVTLSCSPISGHRSVSWYQQTPGQGLQFLFEYFSETQRNKGNFPGRFSGRQFSNSRSEMNVSTLELGDSALYLCASSGTSGLQETQYFGPGTRLLVL.

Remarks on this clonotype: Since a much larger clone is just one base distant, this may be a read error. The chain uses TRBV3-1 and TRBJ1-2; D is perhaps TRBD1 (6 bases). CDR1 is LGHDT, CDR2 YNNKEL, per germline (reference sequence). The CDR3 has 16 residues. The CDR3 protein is CVSSQDYSGVNYGYTF. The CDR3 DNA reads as TGTGTCAGCAGCCAAGATTACTCAGGGGTTAACTATGGCTACACCTTC. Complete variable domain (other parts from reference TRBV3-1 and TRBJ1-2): DTAVSQTPKYLVTQMGNDKSIKCEQNLGHDTMYWYKQDSKKFLKIMFSYNNKELIINETVPNRFSPKSPDKAHLNLHINSLELGDSAVYFCVSSQDYSGVNYGYTFGSGTRLTVV.

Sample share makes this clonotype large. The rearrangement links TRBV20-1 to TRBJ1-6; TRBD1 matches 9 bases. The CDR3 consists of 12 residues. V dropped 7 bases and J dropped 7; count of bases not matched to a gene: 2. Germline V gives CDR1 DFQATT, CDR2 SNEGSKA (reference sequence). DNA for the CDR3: TGCAGTGTTACAGGGGGCAATTCACCCCTCCACTTT. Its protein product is CSVTGGNSPLHF.

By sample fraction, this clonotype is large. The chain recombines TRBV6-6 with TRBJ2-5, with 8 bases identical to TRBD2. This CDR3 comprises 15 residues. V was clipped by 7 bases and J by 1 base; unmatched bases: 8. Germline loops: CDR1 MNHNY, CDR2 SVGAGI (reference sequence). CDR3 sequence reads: CASTYGGGVQETQYF. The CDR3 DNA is TGTGCCAGCACCTACGGGGGGGGGGTCCAAGAGACCCAGTACTTC.

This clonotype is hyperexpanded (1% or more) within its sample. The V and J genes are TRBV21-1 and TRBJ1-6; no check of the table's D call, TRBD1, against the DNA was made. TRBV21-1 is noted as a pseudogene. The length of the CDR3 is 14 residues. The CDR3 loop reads CASAGDRENSPLHF. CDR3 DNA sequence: TGTGCCAGCGCTGGGGACAGAGAGAATTCACCCCTCCACTTT.

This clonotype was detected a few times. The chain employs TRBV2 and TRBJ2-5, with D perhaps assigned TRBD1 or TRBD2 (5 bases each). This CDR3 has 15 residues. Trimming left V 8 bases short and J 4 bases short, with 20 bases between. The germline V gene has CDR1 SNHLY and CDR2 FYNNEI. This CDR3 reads CASAEIGGVAETQYF. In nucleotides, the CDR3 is TGTGCCAGCGCCGAGATTGGGGGAGTAGCAGAGACCCAGTACTTC.

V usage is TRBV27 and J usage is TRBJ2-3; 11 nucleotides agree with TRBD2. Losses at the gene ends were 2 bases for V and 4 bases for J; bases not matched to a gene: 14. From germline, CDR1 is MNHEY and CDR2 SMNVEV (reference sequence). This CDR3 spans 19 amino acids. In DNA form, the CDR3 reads TGTGCCAGCAGTTTAAGAAATAGCGGGAGGGCCGAAGGACCAGATACGCAGTATTTT. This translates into CASSLRNSGRAEGPDTQYF.

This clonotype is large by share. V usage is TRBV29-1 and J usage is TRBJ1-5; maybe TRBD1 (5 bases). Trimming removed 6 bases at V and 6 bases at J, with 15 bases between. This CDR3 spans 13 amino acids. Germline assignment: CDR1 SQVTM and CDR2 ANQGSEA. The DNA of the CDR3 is TGCAGCGTCCGCGAGGGGCGCAGTCAGCCCCAGCATTTT. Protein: CSVREGRSQPQHF.

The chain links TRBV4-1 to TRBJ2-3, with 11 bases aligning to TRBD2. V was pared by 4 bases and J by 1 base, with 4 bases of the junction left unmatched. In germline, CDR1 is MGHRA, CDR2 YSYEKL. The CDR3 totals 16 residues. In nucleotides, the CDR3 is TGCGCCAGCAGCCCATTGGGACTAGCGGGCACAGATACGCAGTATTTT. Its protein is CASSPLGLAGTDTQYF.

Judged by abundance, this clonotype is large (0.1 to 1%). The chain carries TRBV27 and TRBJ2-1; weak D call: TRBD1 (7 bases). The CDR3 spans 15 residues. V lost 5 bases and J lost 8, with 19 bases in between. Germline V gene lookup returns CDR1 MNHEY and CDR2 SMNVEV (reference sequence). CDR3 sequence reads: CASSPWTGRRDEQFF. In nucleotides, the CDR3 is TGTGCCAGCAGTCCATGGACAGGACGGAGGGATGAGCAGTTCTTC.

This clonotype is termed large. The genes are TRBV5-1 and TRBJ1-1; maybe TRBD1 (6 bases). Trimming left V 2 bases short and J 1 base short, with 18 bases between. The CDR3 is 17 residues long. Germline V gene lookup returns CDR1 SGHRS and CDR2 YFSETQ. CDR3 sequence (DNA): TGCGCCAGCAGCTTCGATGGTCAGGGGCTACAGAACACTGAAGCTTTCTTT. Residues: CASSFDGQGLQNTEAFF.

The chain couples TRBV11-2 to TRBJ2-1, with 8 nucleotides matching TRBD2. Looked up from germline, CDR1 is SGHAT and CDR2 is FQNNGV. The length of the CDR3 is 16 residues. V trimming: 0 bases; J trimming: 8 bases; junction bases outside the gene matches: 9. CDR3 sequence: CASSLEGTRGGHEQFF. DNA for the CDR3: TGTGCCAGCAGCTTAGAAGGGACTAGGGGGGGACATGAGCAGTTCTTC.

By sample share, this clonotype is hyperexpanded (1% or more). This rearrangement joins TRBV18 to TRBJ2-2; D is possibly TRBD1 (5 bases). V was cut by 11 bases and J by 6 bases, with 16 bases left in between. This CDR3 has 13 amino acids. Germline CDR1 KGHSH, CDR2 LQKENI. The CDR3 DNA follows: TGTGCCTCCCGCGGCACAGGATCCGGGGAGCTGTTTTTT. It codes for CASRGTGSGELFF.

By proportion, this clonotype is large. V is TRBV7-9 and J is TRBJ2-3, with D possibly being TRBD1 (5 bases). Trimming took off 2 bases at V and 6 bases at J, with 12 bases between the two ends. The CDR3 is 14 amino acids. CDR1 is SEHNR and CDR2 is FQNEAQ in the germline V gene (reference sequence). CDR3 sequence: CASSLSWGADTQYF. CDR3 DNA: TGTGCCAGCAGCTTAAGCTGGGGCGCGGATACGCAGTATTTT. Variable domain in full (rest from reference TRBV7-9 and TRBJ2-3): DTGVSQNPRHKITKRGQNVTFRCDPISEHNRLYWYRQTLGQGPEFLTYFQNEAQLEKSRLLSDRFSAERPKGSFSTLEIQRTEQGDSAMYLCASSLSWGADTQYFGPGTRLTVL.

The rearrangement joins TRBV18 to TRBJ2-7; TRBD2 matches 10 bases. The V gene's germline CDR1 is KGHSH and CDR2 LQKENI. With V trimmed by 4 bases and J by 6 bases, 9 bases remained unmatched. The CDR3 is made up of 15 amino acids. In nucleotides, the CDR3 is TGTGCCAGCTCACGCCAGCGGGAGGGAGGATCCGAGCAGTACTTC. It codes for CASSRQREGGSEQYF.

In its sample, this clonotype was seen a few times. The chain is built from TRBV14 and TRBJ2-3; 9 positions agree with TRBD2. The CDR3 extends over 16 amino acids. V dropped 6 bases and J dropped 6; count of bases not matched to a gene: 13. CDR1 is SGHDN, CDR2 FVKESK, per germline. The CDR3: CASRRGGRAGSDTQYF. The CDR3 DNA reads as TGTGCCAGCAGACGTGGCGGGAGGGCCGGCTCCGATACGCAGTATTTT.

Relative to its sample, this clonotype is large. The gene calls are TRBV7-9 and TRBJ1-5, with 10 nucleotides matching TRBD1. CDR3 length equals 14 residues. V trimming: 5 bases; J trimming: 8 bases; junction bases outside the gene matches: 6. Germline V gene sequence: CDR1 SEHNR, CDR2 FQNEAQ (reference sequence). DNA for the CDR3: TGTGCCAGCAGCCCCGACAGGGGGCGTGAGCCCCAGCATTTT. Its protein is CASSPDRGREPQHF.

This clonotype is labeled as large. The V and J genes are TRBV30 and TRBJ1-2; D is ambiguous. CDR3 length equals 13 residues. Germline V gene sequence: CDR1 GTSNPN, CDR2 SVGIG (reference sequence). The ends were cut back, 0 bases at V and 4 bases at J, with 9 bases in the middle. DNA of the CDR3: TGTGCCTGGAGTGTCGGGCAAACCTATGGCTACACCTTC. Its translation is CAWSVGQTYGYTF.

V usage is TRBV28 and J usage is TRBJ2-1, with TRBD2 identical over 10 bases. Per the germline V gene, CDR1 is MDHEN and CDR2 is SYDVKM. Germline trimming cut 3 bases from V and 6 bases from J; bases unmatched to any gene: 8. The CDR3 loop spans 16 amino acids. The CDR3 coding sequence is TGTGCCAGCAGTTTTTTTTGGCTAGCGGGAGTCAATGAGCAGTTCTTC. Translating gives CASSFFWLAGVNEQFF.

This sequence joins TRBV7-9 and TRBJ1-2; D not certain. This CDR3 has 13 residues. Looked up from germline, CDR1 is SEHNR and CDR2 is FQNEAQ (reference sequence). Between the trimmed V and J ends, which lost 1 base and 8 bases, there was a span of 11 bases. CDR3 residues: CASSLVASKGYTF. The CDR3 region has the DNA TGTGCCAGCAGCTTAGTAGCGTCTAAGGGCTACACCTTC.